The rows below give T cell receptor beta chains drawn from one sample of a study of CD8 T cells in ankylosing spondylitis. Each CDR3 protein gets one entry after TCRdb re-called the 5' RACE reads with MiXCR. This table has roughly 440,000 distinct CDR3 sequences, over 15% appearing once. The sample comprised blood, either unsorted or a sorted T cell fraction (not recorded which). These receptors were collected from a male donor with ankylosing spondylitis. CDR3s include the opening cysteine and the closing phenylalanine or tryptophan. The D gene is left open where the match is weak. Clone size appears in some rows only: once, few, many, or a class for an expanded clone.

clone size	D gene	J gene	V gene	CDR3 protein	CDR3 DNA
few	TRBD1	TRBJ2-2	TRBV4-3	CASSQEKGATGELFF	TGCGCCAGCAGCCAAGAAAAGGGGGCCACCGGGGAGCTGTTTTTT
few	NA	TRBJ2-1	TRBV6-2/TRBV6-3	CASSQDIRDEQFF	TGTGCCAGCAGTCAGGACATCAGGGATGAGCAGTTCTTC
many	TRBD2	TRBJ2-1	TRBV12-3/TRBV12-4	CASSSWTSQQQFF	TGTGCCAGCAGCTCCTGGACTAGCCAACAGCAGTTCTTC
NA	NA	TRBJ1-2	TRBV19	CASSIQDSCYGYTF	TGTGCCAGTAGTATCCAGGACTCCTGCTATGGCTACACCTTC
few	NA	TRBJ2-1	TRBV27	CASSSQTVYNEQFF	TGTGCCAGCAGTTCCCAGACAGTCTACAATGAGCAGTTCTTC
many	NA	TRBJ2-7	TRBV10-3	CAISMGGQTYEQYF	TGTGCCATCAGTATGGGGGGACAGACCTACGAGCAGTACTTC
few	NA	TRBJ2-5	TRBV7-2	CASSLVWGSETQYF	TGTGCCAGCAGCTTAGTTTGGGGCTCAGAGACCCAGTACTTC
few	NA	TRBJ1-2	TRBV28	CASSFHRQPYLTYTF	TGTGCCAGCAGTTTCCACCGACAGCCCTACCTTACCTACACCTTC
NA	TRBD1	TRBJ2-1	TRBV20-1	CSAAGDRDNEQFF	TGCAGTGCCGCTGGGGACAGGGACAATGAGCAGTTCTTC
few	NA	TRBJ1-5	TRBV20-1	CSMRTGDQPQHF	TGCAGCATGAGGACGGGGGATCAGCCCCAGCATTTT
few	TRBD2	TRBJ2-5	TRBV20-1	CSAISGGQETQYF	TGCAGTGCCATTAGCGGGGGCCAAGAGACCCAGTACTTC
few	NA	TRBJ2-1	TRBV10-3	CAITPGQTSSYNEQFF	TGTGCCATCACCCCGGGACAAACCAGCTCCTACAATGAGCAGTTCTTC
few	NA	TRBJ2-3	TRBV7-3	CASSGKDTQYF	TGTGCCAGCAGCGGTAAAGATACGCAGTATTTT
NA	TRBD2	TRBJ2-5	TRBV9	CASSETSVNQETQYF	TGTGCCAGCAGCGAGACTAGCGTGAACCAAGAGACCCAGTACTTC
NA	TRBD1	TRBJ1-2	TRBV7-9	CASEPMRGRGGYTF	TGTGCCAGCGAACCCATGAGGGGGCGCGGGGGCTACACCTTC
once	NA	TRBJ2-2	TRBV7-9	CALGDTSNTGELFF	TGTGCCCTCGGGGACACCTCGAACACCGGGGAGCTGTTTTTT
few	NA	TRBJ1-2	TRBV25-1	CASSGGSGGYTF	TGTGCCAGCAGTGGAGGGTCCGGTGGCTACACCTTC
few	NA	TRBJ1-2	TRBV15	CATSRAVLGRGSNGYTF	TGTGCCACCAGCAGAGCTGTACTGGGCAGGGGTAGTAATGGCTACACCTTC
few	NA	TRBJ2-3	TRBV25-1	CASSTYGTGSTDTQYF	TGTGCCAGCAGTACATACGGGACGGGTAGCACAGATACGCAGTATTTT
NA	NA	TRBJ2-7	TRBV20-1	CSARDRLALPYEQYF	TGCAGTGCTAGAGATCGTCTAGCCCTCCCCTACGAGCAGTACTTC
NA	TRBD1	TRBJ1-1	TRBV5-1	CASSLGDSYHEAFF	TGCGCCAGCAGCTTGGGGGACAGTTATCATGAAGCTTTCTTT
NA	TRBD1	TRBJ1-5	TRBV6-1	CASRRVEGADQPQHF	TGTGCCAGCAGGCGGGTGGAGGGGGCGGATCAGCCCCAGCATTTT
NA	TRBD1	TRBJ2-1	TRBV29-1	CSVAGTGGNNEQFF	TGCAGCGTTGCCGGAACAGGGGGTAACAATGAGCAGTTCTTC
NA	NA	TRBJ2-1	TRBV6-2/TRBV6-3	CASSYSVVKQFF	TGTGCCAGCAGTTACTCCGTGGTGAAGCAGTTCTTC
NA	TRBD1	TRBJ2-3	TRBV20-1	CSARIGTGRHTQYF	TGCAGTGCTAGAATCGGGACAGGGCGCCATACGCAGTATTTT
many	TRBD2	TRBJ2-3	TRBV5-1	CASSLLSGLLAGAF	TGCGCCAGCAGCTTGTTGTCGGGGTTACTAGCGGGGGCTTTT
few	TRBD2	TRBJ2-2	TRBV11-2	CASSSGLAGTGELFF	TGTGCCAGCAGCTCAGGACTAGCGGGAACCGGGGAGCTGTTTTTT
NA	TRBD1	TRBJ2-7	TRBV29-1	CSARDSAYEQYF	TGCAGCGCTAGGGACAGCGCTTACGAGCAGTACTTC
NA	TRBD1	TRBJ1-5	TRBV13	CASSASRDRPQPQHF	TGTGCCAGCAGCGCCAGCCGGGACAGGCCCCAGCCCCAGCATTTT
NA	NA	TRBJ1-2	TRBV7-9	CASSFLNGYTF	TGTGCCAGCAGCTTTCTGAATGGCTACACCTTC
NA	NA	TRBJ2-3	TRBV5-1	CASSSLRPSTDTQYF	TGCGCCAGCAGCTCCCTAAGGCCAAGCACAGATACGCAGTATTTT
few	NA	TRBJ2-1	TRBV3-1	CASSQGPGYNEQFF	TGTGCCAGCAGCCAGGGACCTGGCTACAATGAGCAGTTCTTC
few	TRBD1	TRBJ1-2	TRBV6-2/TRBV6-3	CASSRGTETPESYGYTF	TGTGCCAGCAGTCGCGGGACAGAGACCCCGGAGAGCTATGGCTACACCTTC
NA	NA	TRBJ2-5	TRBV7-2	CASSRDRRQETQYF	TGTGCCAGCAGCCGAGACAGGAGACAAGAGACCCAGTACTTC
NA	NA	TRBJ1-2	TRBV24-1	CATSGGANYGYTF	TGTGCCACCTCGGGGGGAGCTAACTATGGCTACACCTTC